The source of this TCR beta chain is a study of shared clonotypes between healthy human individuals. Regarding the study as a whole: As a rule, naive subsets had a larger estimated richness than memory subsets.

Comments on this clone: Its antigen remains unidentified.

Sequencing used immunoSEQ multiplex PCR; TCRdb keeps in-frame clones, though not all of them. The sample shows 2 million to 2.5 million clones, around 92% of them seen only once. Germline V gives CDR1 SGHRS, CDR2 YFSETQ. Trimming took 4 bases from V and 3 from J, leaving 10 bases between them. CDR3 length: 14 residues. This sequence originates from a man in his late teens or twenties in good health. Some clones in this sample may be carry-over from other donors' samples. V gene TRBV5-1 combines with J gene TRBJ1-4; a possible D gene is TRBD1 (5 bases). The specimen sequenced was naive CD4+ T cells from PBMCs. Subset specified: CD45RA+ positively selected. This chain's CDR3 is CASSEGTSNEKLFF. The CDR3 DNA reads TGCGCCAGCAGCGAGGGGACTTCTAATGAAAAACTGTTTTTT.